One TCR beta chain is described in this entry. The data stem from a study of blood T cell repertoires in COVID-19. Overall study: The United States, Italy and Spain supplied acute and convalescent COVID-19 samples. PBMCs, B-cell-depleted T cells, or T cells provided the cDNA or gDNA that made up the material.

Data came from immunoSEQ multiplex PCR; TCRdb stores just in-frame clones and leaves some out. The sample carries over 100,000 clones, roughly four fifths recorded once. Germline V CDR1 and CDR2: MNHEY, SMNVEV (reference sequence). This CDR3 has 12 amino acids. V was pared by 4 bases and J by 3 bases, with 6 bases between. The receptor was isolated from a woman aged 60-75 years with acute or convalescent COVID-19. The source material was peripheral blood. The V call is TRBV27, the J call TRBJ1-1; perhaps TRBD1 as D (5 bases). The CDR3 DNA reads as TGTGCCAGCAGTTCCAGGGACACTGAAGCTTTCTTT. This sequence encodes CASSSRDTEAFF.